The table lists the clone carrying this TCR beta chain with a few counts. Its antigen is currently unknown. At one boundary the junction diverges from the germline segment, which might be a read error. The data originate from a study of vaccination and CD4 T cells after COVID-19. The overall study: The stimulating agents, overlapping spike peptides, came from SARS-CoV-2, HCoV-NL63, HCoV-OC43 and HCoV-229E. Either a CEFX pool, an HIV-1 Nef pool, or no peptide was added to control cultures. Notes on the study in general: Median counts of SARS-CoV-2-reactive clonotypes increased from roughly 21 to 40; this difference was not significant.

Germline CDR1 is SGHAT and CDR2 is FQNNGV. This CDR3 contains 16 residues. Cultured CD4+ T cells had their DNA profiled by the Oncomine TCR Beta short-read assay. TCRdb passed the PCR reads through MiXCR, listing each CDR3 protein once. Of about 5,400 distinct CDR3 sequences listed, 30% to 35% are singletons. As to treatment: roughly 10-day PBMC culture with coronavirus spike peptide pools or control peptides (ViraFEST assay). Ahead of the COVID-19 pandemic (2011-2018), the CD4+ T cells of the unexposed donor were collected. With peptide pools, ViraFEST first expanded antigen-specific T cells and afterwards sequenced their TCRs.

This clonotype was sampled from a human donor in good health. V is TRBV11-2 and J is TRBJ2-3; perhaps TRBD2 as D (5 bases). Sequenced material: CD4+ T cells from blood, cultured in vitro. The CDR3 is CASSLGLGMAADTQYF. The CDR3 bases are TGTGCCAGCAGTTTAGGACTGGGAATGGCCGCAGATACGCAGTATTTT.